The TCR beta chain described here comes from a study of T cells after yellow fever vaccination. Overall study: It was SMART-Seq v4 Ultra Low Input that prepared the fractions with low cell numbers.

CDR3 length: 14 amino acids. The germline V gene encodes CDR1 MNHEY and CDR2 SVGAGI. V lost 1 base to trimming and J lost 8 bases, with 12 bases between them. Each CDR3 protein is one row after TCRdb ran MiXCR on the 5' RACE reads. The repertoire consists of about 320,000 distinct CDR3 sequences, with around 10% occurring once and the leading ten covering less than 3.5%. This clonotype has just a few counts. The material was CD4+ T cells sorted from PBMCs, obtained 45 days after the yellow fever booster vaccination. The chain carries TRBV6-5 and TRBJ2-1; a weak D match, TRBD2 (5 bases). This clonotype was sampled from a man aged 18 to 35 who received the YFV17D yellow fever vaccine. The CDR3, as DNA: TGTGCCAGCAGTTACTATCACGGGGAATATGAGCAGTTCTTC. As protein: CASSYYHGEYEQFF.